A selection of T cell receptor beta chains follows, all from one sample in a study of OX40 agonist ivuxolimab in advanced cancers. Produced via immunoSEQ multiplex PCR; TCRdb's table is partial and in-frame only. The table includes roughly 100,000 clones, under 90% detected once. Here the sequenced sample was CD4+ or CD8+ T cells sorted from blood, taken in a trial of the OX40 agonist ivuxolimab. The receptors originated from an adult with an advanced solid tumor such as melanoma, head and neck, liver or kidney cancer. Each CDR3 is given with its conserved first and last residue. Each record gives: clone size, D gene, V gene, J gene, CDR3 protein, CDR3 DNA. A D gene is named only where the DNA matches it firmly. Expanded clones are given a class, and other clones once, few, many or no size at all.

abundance: .; d_gene: .; v_gene: TRBV29-1; j_gene: TRBJ2-5; CDR3aa: CSVEDGQETQYF; CDR3nt: TGCAGCGTTGAAGACGGTCAAGAGACCCAGTACTTC
abundance: .; d_gene: .; v_gene: TRBV4-1; j_gene: TRBJ2-1; CDR3aa: CASSQTRQLSYNEQFF; CDR3nt: TGCGCCAGCAGCCAAACCCGACAGCTCTCCTACAATGAGCAGTTCTTC
abundance: .; d_gene: .; v_gene: TRBV15; j_gene: TRBJ1-4; CDR3aa: CATSFRTQLFF; CDR3nt: TGTGCCACCAGCTTCCGAACCCAACTGTTTTTT
abundance: .; d_gene: .; v_gene: TRBV21-1; j_gene: TRBJ2-6; CDR3aa: CASSNPPSGANVLTF; CDR3nt: TGTGCCAGCAGCAATCCCCCCTCTGGGGCCAACGTCCTGACTTTC
abundance: .; d_gene: TRBD2; v_gene: TRBV5-1; j_gene: TRBJ2-5; CDR3aa: CASSGGRVQETQYF; CDR3nt: TGCGCCAGCAGCGGGGGGAGGGTCCAAGAGACCCAGTACTTC
abundance: .; d_gene: TRBD2; v_gene: TRBV5-4; j_gene: TRBJ2-7; CDR3aa: CASSLQARLAGGEQYF; CDR3nt: TGTGCCAGCAGCTTGCAAGCTCGGCTAGCGGGGGGCGAGCAGTACTTC
abundance: .; d_gene: .; v_gene: TRBV19; j_gene: TRBJ1-2; CDR3aa: CASSIEDSYGYTF; CDR3nt: TGTGCCAGTAGTATTGAGGACAGCTATGGCTACACCTTC
abundance: .; d_gene: TRBD1; v_gene: TRBV7-9; j_gene: TRBJ1-1; CDR3aa: CASSLRGPQRTEAFF; CDR3nt: TGTGCCAGCAGCCTAAGGGGGCCCCAAAGAACTGAAGCTTTCTTT
abundance: .; d_gene: TRBD2; v_gene: TRBV5-8; j_gene: TRBJ2-3; CDR3aa: CASSIGTSVTDTQYF; CDR3nt: TGTGCCAGCAGCATAGGGACTAGCGTCACAGATACGCAGTATTTT
abundance: .; d_gene: .; v_gene: TRBV30; j_gene: TRBJ1-1; CDR3aa: CAWSVDGVTEAFF; CDR3nt: TGTGCCTGGAGTGTAGATGGCGTGACTGAAGCTTTCTTT
abundance: .; d_gene: TRBD2; v_gene: TRBV7-9; j_gene: TRBJ2-5; CDR3aa: CASSLTSAQETQYF; CDR3nt: TGTGCCAGCAGTCTTACTAGCGCTCAAGAGACCCAGTACTTC
abundance: .; d_gene: .; v_gene: TRBV30; j_gene: TRBJ1-1; CDR3aa: CAWSSWAEAFF; CDR3nt: TGTGCCTGGAGTAGCTGGGCTGAAGCTTTCTTT
abundance: .; d_gene: TRBD2; v_gene: TRBV5-1; j_gene: TRBJ2-5; CDR3aa: CASSSIGGAHRETQYF; CDR3nt: TGCGCCAGCAGCTCGATCGGGGGGGCGCATAGAGAGACCCAGTACTTC
abundance: .; d_gene: .; v_gene: TRBV7-2; j_gene: TRBJ1-5; CDR3aa: CASSLEPRVDQPQHF; CDR3nt: TGTGCCAGCAGCTTAGAGCCGCGGGTAGACCAGCCCCAGCATTTT
abundance: .; d_gene: .; v_gene: TRBV13; j_gene: TRBJ2-2; CDR3aa: CASSLARPGTGELFF; CDR3nt: TGTGCCAGCAGCTTAGCAAGACCCGGGACCGGGGAGCTGTTTTTT
abundance: few; d_gene: .; v_gene: TRBV4-3; j_gene: TRBJ1-2; CDR3aa: CASSHARGNGYTF; CDR3nt: TGCGCCAGCAGCCATGCGAGAGGAAATGGCTACACCTTC
abundance: .; d_gene: TRBD2; v_gene: TRBV7-2; j_gene: TRBJ2-3; CDR3aa: CAGGTSGGTDTQYF; CDR3nt: TGTGCCGGTGGGACTAGTGGTGGCACAGATACGCAGTATTTT
abundance: .; d_gene: .; v_gene: TRBV19; j_gene: TRBJ2-7; CDR3aa: CASSIRWTVHEQYF; CDR3nt: TGTGCCAGTAGTATTAGGTGGACAGTCCACGAGCAGTACTTC
abundance: .; d_gene: .; v_gene: TRBV5-1; j_gene: TRBJ2-7; CDR3aa: CASSLPGDNYEQYF; CDR3nt: TGCGCCAGCAGCTTGCCCGGGGATAACTACGAGCAGTACTTC
abundance: .; d_gene: .; v_gene: TRBV7-3; j_gene: TRBJ2-6; CDR3aa: CASSLWSSGANVLTF; CDR3nt: TGTGCCAGCAGCTTATGGAGCTCTGGGGCCAACGTCCTGACTTTC